These 19 T cell receptor beta chains were sequenced from one sample in a study of cytomegalovirus exposure and HLA in healthy donors. A multiplex PCR was run with 60 Vbeta primers and 13 Jbeta primers. Some clones are missing from TCRdb's copy, which holds only in-frame ones; the method was immunoSEQ multiplex PCR. The sample lists roughly 90,000 clones, less than 80% occurring once. Source material: PBMCs. The receptor source for this set is a man aged 25 to 40 in good health and CMV-seropositive.

The rearrangement joins TRBV9 to TRBJ1-2; the D is unclear. The CDR3 consists of 13 residues. Trimming removed 2 bases from V and 3 bases from J, with 8 bases in between. Germline V lookup: CDR1 SGDLS, CDR2 YYNGEE. CDR3 sequence: CASSVSGDYGYTF. In nucleotides, the CDR3 is TGTGCCAGCAGCGTTTCCGGGGACTATGGCTACACCTTC.

The chain links TRBV5-4 to TRBJ1-1; no reliable D call. CDR3 size: 17 residues. The germline gives CDR1 SGHNT, CDR2 YYREEE (reference sequence). Trimming shortened V by 0 bases and J by 0 bases, and 15 bases separated the two germline ends. CDR3 sequence: CASSLGVGGFMNTEAFF. CDR3 DNA sequence: TGTGCCAGCAGCTTGGGGGTTGGAGGGTTTATGAACACTGAAGCTTTCTTT.

This chain connects TRBV1 to TRBJ1-2. TRBV1 is a recognized pseudogene. The CDR3 loop spans 15 amino acids. DNA of the CDR3: TGCACCAGCAGCCAAGGAGGCGGGAACTTCTATGGCTACACCTTC. Its protein product is CTSSQGGGNFYGYTF.

The chain is built from TRBV10-3 and TRBJ2-7; TRBD2 aligns across 16 bases. The V gene's germline CDR1 is ENHRY and CDR2 SYGVKD. V gave up 2 bases and J gave up 9 bases; unmatched junction bases: 4. The CDR3 is made up of 15 amino acids. This CDR3 is CAISEPGTSGRGQYF. The CDR3, as DNA: TGTGCCATCAGTGAGCCCGGGACTAGCGGGAGGGGGCAGTACTTC.

This clone was seen more than once but under ten times. The rearrangement joins TRBV5-1 to TRBJ2-3; 7 bases are a match to TRBD2. The germline gives CDR1 SGHRS, CDR2 YFSETQ. This CDR3 contains 15 residues. V dropped 0 bases and J dropped 6; count of bases not matched to a gene: 7. The CDR3 DNA reads TGCGCCAGCAGCTTGGAGGCGGGGGAATCGGATACGCAGTATTTT. Protein: CASSLEAGESDTQYF.

This clone was recorded only once. The chain employs TRBV7-9 and TRBJ2-1, with 8 bases matching TRBD2. Germline CDR1 and CDR2: SEHNR and FQNEAQ (reference sequence). This CDR3 spans 18 amino acids. V was clipped by 3 bases and J by 4 bases; unmatched bases: 14. The CDR3 spells CASSFTSKLAALYNEQFF. In nucleotides, the CDR3 is TGTGCCAGCAGCTTCACTTCCAAACTAGCGGCCCTTTACAATGAGCAGTTCTTC.

This clone was observed once. V and J are TRBV7-2 and TRBJ2-3, with TRBD1 as a possible D gene (6 bases). V dropped 3 bases and J dropped 3 bases, with 13 bases sitting between them. Germline V gives CDR1 SGHTA, CDR2 FQGNSA. The CDR3 extends over 15 amino acids. The CDR3: CASSFQTGLTDTQYF. The DNA of the CDR3 is TGTGCCAGCAGCTTTCAAACAGGGCTTACAGATACGCAGTATTTT.

V and J are TRBV7-3 and TRBJ2-1; 7 bases are a match to TRBD2. The CDR3 contains 13 residues. The V gene end was trimmed by 8 bases and the J gene end by 4 bases; junction bases not matched to a gene: 5. The V gene's germline CDR1 is SGHTA and CDR2 FQGTGA. CDR3 amino acids: CASGGDSYNEQFF. The CDR3 nucleotides read TGTGCCAGCGGGGGGGACTCGTACAATGAGCAGTTCTTC.

The genes are TRBV6-1 and TRBJ1-2, with TRBD1 identical over 10 bases. This CDR3 is built from 15 residues. V gave up 0 bases and J gave up 3 bases; unmatched junction bases: 1. Germline CDR1 reads MNHNS; CDR2 reads SASEGT. The CDR3 DNA follows: TGTGCCAGCAGTGAAGCGGGGACAGGGGACTATGGCTACACCTTC. The encoded protein is CASSEAGTGDYGYTF.

This clone was seen a handful of times. The CDR3, as DNA: TGTGCCAGCAGCTTACAGGGGGCGAATCAGCCCCAGCATTTT. It is translated as CASSLQGANQPQHF. The chain employs TRBV6-1 and TRBJ1-5, with TRBD1 matching over 9 bases. The CDR3 sequence is 14 residues long. Germline V gene data show CDR1 as MNHNS and CDR2 as SASEGT. After removal of 6 bases from V and 4 bases from J, the junction contained 4 bases not matched to a gene.

The J gene is TRBJ2-7, the V gene TRBV9; 9 nucleotides match TRBD1. With 3 bases clipped from V and 4 bases from J, the junction kept 5 bases outside the gene matches. The germline gives CDR1 SGDLS, CDR2 YYNGEE. There are 14 residues in the CDR3. CDR3 nucleotides: TGTGCCAGCAGCGCAACAGGGGGCGAGTACGAGCAGTACTTC. Translating gives CASSATGGEYEQYF.

The chain carries TRBV28 and TRBJ1-2, with D possibly TRBD1 on 5 matching bases. V was pared by 4 bases and J by 7 bases, with 13 bases between. CDR1 is MDHEN, CDR2 SYDVKM, per germline. This CDR3 spans 13 amino acids. The CDR3 DNA follows: TGTGCCAGCAGTTCCGGGACTCCAGTTGGCTACACCTTC. Amino acids: CASSSGTPVGYTF.

The chain joins TRBV27 to TRBJ1-5, with 7 bases identical to TRBD1. Germline V CDR1 and CDR2: MNHEY, SMNVEV (reference sequence). CDR3 size: 15 residues. V trimming: 6 bases; J trimming: 4 bases; junction bases outside the gene matches: 9. The CDR3 nucleotides are TGTGCCAGCAGGAGGAGAGGGGGCGAGAATCAGCCCCAGCATTTT. Protein sequence: CASRRRGGENQPQHF.

This chain links TRBV27 with TRBJ1-1; D perhaps matches TRBD1 (6 bases). The CDR3 contains 13 residues. The germline CDR1 and CDR2 sequences are MNHEY and SMNVEV (reference sequence). The V end was cut by 4 bases, the J end by 8 bases, with 14 bases between. The CDR3 DNA reads as TGTGCCAGCAGTTCCCCGGGGGGCAGGGAAGCTTTCTTT. It encodes CASSSPGGREAFF.

The chain couples TRBV29-1 to TRBJ1-2, with 7 bases aligning to TRBD1. The V gene's germline CDR1 is SQVTM and CDR2 ANQGSEA. The length of the CDR3 is 13 residues. V lost 4 bases to trimming and J lost 7 bases; unmatched junction nucleotides: 9. The CDR3 DNA sequence: TGCAGCGTTGCCTCTCAGGGGGTGGGTGGCTACACCTTC. Protein sequence: CSVASQGVGGYTF.

This clone was seen once. The chain employs TRBV6-6 and TRBJ2-1, with 9 bases identical to TRBD2. CDR3 size: 14 residues. From germline, CDR1 is MNHNY and CDR2 SVGAGI (reference sequence). The V gene end was trimmed by 3 bases and the J gene end by 8 bases; junction bases not matched to a gene: 5. CDR3 in amino acids: CASSYGGRAYEQFF. The CDR3, as DNA: TGTGCCAGCAGTTATGGCGGGAGGGCCTATGAGCAGTTCTTC.

The chain has TRBV19 and TRBJ1-1; 8 nucleotides agree with TRBD1. The junction had 5 bases not matched to a gene; V was cut back by 2 bases and J by 0 bases. Per germline, CDR1 LNHDA and CDR2 SQIVND (reference sequence). The CDR3 has 16 residues. CDR3 DNA sequence: TGTGCCAGTAGTATACTCTTGGACAGGGTGAACACTGAAGCTTTCTTT. It encodes CASSILLDRVNTEAFF.

CDR3 coding DNA: TGTGCCAGCAGTCAACAGGGTAGTAGAACCTGGAACACTGAAGCTTTCTTT. The encoded protein is CASSQQGSRTWNTEAFF. This chain links TRBV7-9 with TRBJ1-1; possibly TRBD1 for D (6 bases). Germline V lookup: CDR1 SEHNR, CDR2 FQNEAQ (reference sequence). The ends were cut back, 6 bases at V and 1 base at J, with 21 bases in the middle. The CDR3 spans 17 residues.

V and J are TRBV6-6 and TRBJ2-7; possibly TRBD1 for D (6 bases). Germline CDR1 is MNHNY and CDR2 is SVGAGI (reference sequence). Trimming removed 4 bases at V and 9 bases at J, with 16 bases between. This CDR3 region has 13 residues. CDR3 DNA: TGTGCCAGCAGTTTACAGGGCGACACCGGGCAGTACTTC. This codes for CASSLQGDTGQYF.